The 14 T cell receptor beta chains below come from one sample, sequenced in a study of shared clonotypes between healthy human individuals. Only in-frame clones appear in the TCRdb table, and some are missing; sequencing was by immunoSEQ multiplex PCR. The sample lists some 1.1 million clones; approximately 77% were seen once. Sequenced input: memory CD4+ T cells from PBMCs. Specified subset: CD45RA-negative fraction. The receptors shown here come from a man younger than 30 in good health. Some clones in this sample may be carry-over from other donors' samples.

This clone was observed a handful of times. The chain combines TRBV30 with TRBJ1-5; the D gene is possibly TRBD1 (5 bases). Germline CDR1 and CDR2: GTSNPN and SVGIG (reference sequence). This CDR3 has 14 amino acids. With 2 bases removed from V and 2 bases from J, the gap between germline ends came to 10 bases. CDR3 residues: CAWSPGLGNQPQHF. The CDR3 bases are TGTGCCTGGAGTCCAGGGCTGGGCAATCAGCCCCAGCATTTT.

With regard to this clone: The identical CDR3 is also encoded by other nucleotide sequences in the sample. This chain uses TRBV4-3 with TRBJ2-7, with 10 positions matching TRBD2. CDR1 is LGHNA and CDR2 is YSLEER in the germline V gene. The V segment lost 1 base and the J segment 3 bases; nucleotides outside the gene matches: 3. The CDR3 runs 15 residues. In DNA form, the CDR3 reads TGCGCCAGCAGCCAAGGCCTAGCGGGAGTCTACGAGCAGTACTTC. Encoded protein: CASSQGLAGVYEQYF.

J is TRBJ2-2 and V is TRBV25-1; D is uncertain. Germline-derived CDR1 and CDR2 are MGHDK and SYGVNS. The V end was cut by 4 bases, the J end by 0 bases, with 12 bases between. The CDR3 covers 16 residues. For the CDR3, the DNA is TGTGCCAGCAGTGGAACCTCAGGTGCGAACACCGGGGAGCTGTTTTTT. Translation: CASSGTSGANTGELFF. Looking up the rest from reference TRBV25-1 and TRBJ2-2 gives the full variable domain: EADIYQTPRYLVIGTGKKITLECSQTMGHDKMYWYQQDPGMELHLIHYSYGVNSTEKGDLSSESTVSRIRTEHFPLTLESARPSHTSQYLCASSGTSGANTGELFFGEGSRLTVL.

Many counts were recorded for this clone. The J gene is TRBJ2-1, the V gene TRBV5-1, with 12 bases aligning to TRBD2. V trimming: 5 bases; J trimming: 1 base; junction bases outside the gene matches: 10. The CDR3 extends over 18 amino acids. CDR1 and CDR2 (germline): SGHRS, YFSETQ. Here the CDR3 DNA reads TGCGCCAGCAGGAAGACTAGCGGGAGTCCCGGGTCCTACAATGAGCAGTTCTTC. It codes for CASRKTSGSPGSYNEQFF.

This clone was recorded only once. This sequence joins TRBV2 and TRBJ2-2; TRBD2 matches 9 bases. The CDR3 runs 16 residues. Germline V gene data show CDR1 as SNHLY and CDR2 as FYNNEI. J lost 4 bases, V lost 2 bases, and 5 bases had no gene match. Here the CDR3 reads CASSEIVAGVTGELFF. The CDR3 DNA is TGTGCCAGCAGTGAAATAGTAGCGGGAGTCACCGGGGAGCTGTTTTTT.

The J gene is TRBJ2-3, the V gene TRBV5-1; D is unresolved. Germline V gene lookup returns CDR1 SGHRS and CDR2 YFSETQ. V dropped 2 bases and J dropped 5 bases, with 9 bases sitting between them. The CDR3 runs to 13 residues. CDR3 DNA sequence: TGCGCCAGCAGCTTATCCCGGATAGATACGCAGTATTTT. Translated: CASSLSRIDTQYF.

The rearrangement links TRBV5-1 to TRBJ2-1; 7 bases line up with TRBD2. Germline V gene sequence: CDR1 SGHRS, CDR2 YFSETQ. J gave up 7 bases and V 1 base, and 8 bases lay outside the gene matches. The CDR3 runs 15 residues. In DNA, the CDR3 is TGCGCCAGCAGCTTGCTTTCTAGCGGAGAGAATGAGCAGTTCTTC. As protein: CASSLLSSGENEQFF.

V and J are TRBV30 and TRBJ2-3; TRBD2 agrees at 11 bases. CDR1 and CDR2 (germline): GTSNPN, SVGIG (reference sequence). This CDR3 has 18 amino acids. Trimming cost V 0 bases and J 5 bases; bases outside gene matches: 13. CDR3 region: CAWSVLTSGILLGDTQYF. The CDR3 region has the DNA TGTGCCTGGAGTGTACTGACTAGCGGGATCTTGCTGGGAGATACGCAGTATTTT.

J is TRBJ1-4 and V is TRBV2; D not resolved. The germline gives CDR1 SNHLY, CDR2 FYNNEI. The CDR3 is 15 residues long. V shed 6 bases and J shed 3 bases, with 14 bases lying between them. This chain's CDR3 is CASRPVLVANEKLFF. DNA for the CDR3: TGTGCCAGCAGACCCGTTCTTGTAGCTAATGAAAAACTGTTTTTT.

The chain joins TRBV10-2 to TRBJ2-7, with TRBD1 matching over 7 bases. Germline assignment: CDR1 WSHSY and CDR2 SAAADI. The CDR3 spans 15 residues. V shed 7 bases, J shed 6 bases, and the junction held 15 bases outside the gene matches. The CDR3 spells CASTEGSGQLGEQYF. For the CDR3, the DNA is TGCGCCAGCACCGAGGGGTCGGGACAGCTAGGCGAGCAGTACTTC.

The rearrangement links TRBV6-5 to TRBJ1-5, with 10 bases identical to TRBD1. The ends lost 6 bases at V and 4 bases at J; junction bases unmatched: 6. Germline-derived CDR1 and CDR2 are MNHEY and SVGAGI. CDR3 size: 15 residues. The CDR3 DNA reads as TGTGCCAGCAGCCCCGACAGGGGGCGAAATCAGCCCCAGCATTTT. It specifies CASSPDRGRNQPQHF.

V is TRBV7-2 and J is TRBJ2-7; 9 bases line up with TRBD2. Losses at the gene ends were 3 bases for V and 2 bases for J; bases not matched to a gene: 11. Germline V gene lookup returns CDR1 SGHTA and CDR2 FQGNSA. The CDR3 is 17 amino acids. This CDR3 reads CASSFGRLTSGPYEQYF. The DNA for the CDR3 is TGTGCCAGCAGCTTTGGCCGCCTGACTAGCGGACCCTACGAGCAGTACTTC.

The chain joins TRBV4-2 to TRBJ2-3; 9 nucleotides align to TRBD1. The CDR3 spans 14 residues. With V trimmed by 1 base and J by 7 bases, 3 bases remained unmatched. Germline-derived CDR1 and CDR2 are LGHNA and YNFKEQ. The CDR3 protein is CASSQAGQGNTQYF. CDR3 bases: TGTGCCAGCAGCCAAGCCGGACAGGGGAATACGCAGTATTTT.

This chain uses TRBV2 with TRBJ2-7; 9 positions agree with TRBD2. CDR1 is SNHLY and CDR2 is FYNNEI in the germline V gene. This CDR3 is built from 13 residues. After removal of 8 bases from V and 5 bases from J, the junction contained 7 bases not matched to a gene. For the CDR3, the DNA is TGTGCCAGCCTTCCAGCGGGAGGCCACGAGCAGTACTTC. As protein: CASLPAGGHEQYF.